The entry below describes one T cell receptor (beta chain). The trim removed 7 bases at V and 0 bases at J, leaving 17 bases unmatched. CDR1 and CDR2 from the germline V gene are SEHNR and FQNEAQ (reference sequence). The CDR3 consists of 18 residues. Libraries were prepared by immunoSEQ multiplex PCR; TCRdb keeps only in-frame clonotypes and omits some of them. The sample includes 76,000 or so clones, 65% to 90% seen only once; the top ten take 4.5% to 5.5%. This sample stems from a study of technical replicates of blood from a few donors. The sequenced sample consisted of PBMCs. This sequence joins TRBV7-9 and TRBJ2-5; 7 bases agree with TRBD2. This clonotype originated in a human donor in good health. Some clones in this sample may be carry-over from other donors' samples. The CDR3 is CASTLRGSSGDYQETQYF. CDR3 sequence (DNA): TGTGCCAGCACCCTTCGGGGGTCTAGCGGCGATTACCAAGAGACCCAGTACTTC.